Listed below are T cell receptor beta chains from one sample, sequenced in a study of OX40 agonist ivuxolimab in advanced cancers. Only in-frame clones appear in the TCRdb table, and some are missing; sequencing was by immunoSEQ multiplex PCR. This table has some 45,000 clones, roughly 80% appearing once. This sample comprised CD4+ or CD8+ T cells sorted from blood, obtained in a trial of the OX40 agonist ivuxolimab. These receptor sequences come from an adult with an advanced solid tumor such as melanoma, head and neck, liver or kidney cancer. Each CDR3 is given with its conserved first and last residue. A D gene is named only where the DNA matches it firmly. Size values are once, few and many counts, or a class for expanded clones, and some rows have none.

TRBD2,TRBJ2-5,.,TRBV6-1,CASSVAGGNVLETQYF,TGTGCCAGCAGTGTAGCGGGAGGGAATGTCTTAGAGACCCAGTACTTC
.,TRBJ2-5,.,TRBV15,CATSVGGKETQYF,TGTGCCACCAGCGTTGGAGGTAAAGAGACCCAGTACTTC
.,TRBJ2-2,few,TRBV30,CAWRYTGELFF,TGTGCCTGGCGGTACACCGGGGAGCTGTTTTTT
TRBD2,TRBJ2-2,.,TRBV6-1,CASSFSGMNTGELFF,TGTGCCAGCAGTTTTAGCGGGATGAACACCGGGGAGCTGTTTTTT
.,TRBJ2-3,few,TRBV2,CASRVRTSPDTQYF,TGTGCCAGCAGGGTTCGGACCAGTCCAGATACGCAGTATTTT
.,TRBJ1-6,.,TRBV4-1,CASSRKTGRGSPLHF,TGCGCCAGCAGCCGGAAGACGGGTCGTGGTTCACCCCTCCACTTT
.,TRBJ2-6,.,TRBV7-3,CASSPQGTGGANVLTF,TGTGCCAGCAGCCCCCAGGGGACGGGTGGGGCCAACGTCCTGACTTTC
.,TRBJ2-3,.,TRBV9,CASSFKKGPDTQYF,TGTGCCAGCAGCTTCAAAAAGGGACCCGATACGCAGTATTTT
.,TRBJ2-7,.,TRBV28,CASSSASEQYF,TGTGCCAGCAGTTCGGCCTCCGAGCAGTACTTC
TRBD2,TRBJ2-3,.,TRBV7-9,CASSTGLAASDTQYF,TGTGCCAGCAGCACTGGACTAGCGGCCTCAGATACGCAGTATTTT
TRBD2,TRBJ2-2,.,TRBV11-1,CASSLEAGLPNTGELFF,TGTGCCAGCAGCTTAGAGGCGGGACTACCCAACACCGGGGAGCTGTTTTTT
.,TRBJ2-7,.,TRBV15,CATSDGREQYF,TGTGCCACCAGCGATGGAAGGGAGCAGTACTTC
.,TRBJ2-7,once,TRBV6-1,CASSEAAYEQYF,TGTGCCAGCAGTGAAGCGGCCTACGAGCAGTACTTC
.,TRBJ1-2,.,TRBV6-1,CASSESSNYGYTF,TGTGCCAGCAGCGAAAGTTCTAACTATGGCTACACCTTC
.,TRBJ2-1,.,TRBV7-3,CASSLRAGLGNEQFF,TGTGCCAGCAGCTTAAGGGCAGGGCTGGGCAATGAGCAGTTCTTC
TRBD2,TRBJ2-1,.,TRBV4-3,CASSQGPAGGNEQFF,TGCGCCAGCAGCCAAGGGCCGGCGGGAGGGAATGAGCAGTTCTTC
.,TRBJ1-1,.,TRBV5-1,CASSPDTQVAFF,TGCGCCAGCAGCCCGGACACCCAGGTGGCTTTCTTT
.,TRBJ1-2,.,TRBV30,CAWSAGGPYGYTF,TGTGCCTGGAGTGCCGGGGGGCCCTATGGCTACACCTTC
.,TRBJ1-2,.,TRBV6-5,CASSYSLLNYGYTF,TGTGCCAGCAGTTACTCACTCCTCAACTATGGCTACACCTTC
TRBD1,TRBJ1-2,.,TRBV6-5,CASSYDRANGYTF,TGTGCCAGCAGTTACGACAGGGCCAATGGCTACACCTTC
TRBD1,TRBJ1-1,.,TRBV5-4,CASSLQTGAGTEAFF,TGTGCCAGCAGCTTACAAACAGGGGCCGGGACTGAAGCTTTCTTT
.,TRBJ2-6,.,TRBV7-3,CASSLQGRAGANALTF,TGTGCCAGCAGCTTACAGGGTAGGGCTGGGGCCAACGCCCTGACTTTC
.,TRBJ1-2,.,TRBV7-2,CASSLAFHRDSNDYTF,TGTGCCAGCAGCTTAGCGTTCCACAGAGATAGCAATGACTACACCTTC
.,TRBJ2-3,.,TRBV6-5,CASKITDTQYF,TGTGCCAGCAAGATCACAGATACGCAGTATTTT
TRBD1,TRBJ2-5,.,TRBV11-3,CASSPGTGWSETQYF,TGTGCCAGCAGCCCAGGGACAGGGTGGTCGGAGACCCAGTACTTC
.,TRBJ1-1,once,TRBV29-1,CSVLQQMNTEAFF,TGCAGCGTTCTACAGCAAATGAACACTGAAGCTTTCTTT
.,TRBJ1-1,.,TRBV4-1,CASSLKGGRAFF,TGCGCCAGCAGCCTCAAGGGGGGTCGAGCTTTCTTT
.,TRBJ2-1,few,TRBV2,CASSEGPREQFF,TGTGCCAGCAGTGAAGGACCCCGGGAGCAGTTCTTC
.,TRBJ1-6,.,TRBV5-6,CASSHGQLNSPLHF,TGTGCCAGCAGCCACGGACAGCTTAATTCACCCCTCCACTTT